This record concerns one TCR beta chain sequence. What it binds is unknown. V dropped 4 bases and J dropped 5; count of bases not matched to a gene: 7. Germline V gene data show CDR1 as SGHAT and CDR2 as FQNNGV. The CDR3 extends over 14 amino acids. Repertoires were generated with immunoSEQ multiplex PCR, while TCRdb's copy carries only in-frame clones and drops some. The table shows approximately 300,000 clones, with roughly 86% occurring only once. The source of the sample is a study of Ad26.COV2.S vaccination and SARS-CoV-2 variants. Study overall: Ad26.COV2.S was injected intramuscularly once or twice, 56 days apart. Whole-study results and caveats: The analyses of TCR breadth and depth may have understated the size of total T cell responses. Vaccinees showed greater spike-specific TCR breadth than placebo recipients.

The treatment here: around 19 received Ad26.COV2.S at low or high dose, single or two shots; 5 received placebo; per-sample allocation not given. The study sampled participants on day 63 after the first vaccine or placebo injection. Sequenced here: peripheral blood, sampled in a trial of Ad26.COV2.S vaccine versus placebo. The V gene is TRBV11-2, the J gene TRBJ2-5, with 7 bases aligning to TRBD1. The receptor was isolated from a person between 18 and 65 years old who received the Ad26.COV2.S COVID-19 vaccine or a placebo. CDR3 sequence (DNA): TGTGCCAGCAGCTCGACAGGGTTGAGGGAGACCCAGTACTTC. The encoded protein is CASSSTGLRETQYF.